These 10 T cell receptor beta chains came from one sample sequenced in a study of blood T cell repertoires in COVID-19. TCRdb's copy holds only in-frame clones and misses some; the assay was immunoSEQ multiplex PCR. Of roughly 59,000 clones in the sample, around 73% were seen once. The specimen sequenced was peripheral blood. These receptors originate from a man older than 75 with acute or convalescent COVID-19.

V gene TRBV6-5 combines with J gene TRBJ1-1, with D uncertain. Trimming left V 6 bases short and J 7 bases short, with 18 bases between. CDR3 length: 14 amino acids. The germline CDR1 and CDR2 sequences are MNHEY and SVGAGI. This chain's CDR3 is CASSRTSLGSEAFF. The CDR3 DNA reads TGTGCCAGCAGCCGAACCTCTCTAGGAAGTGAAGCTTTCTTT.

This chain connects TRBV5-1 to TRBJ1-3, with 8 nucleotides matching TRBD1. Germline V gives CDR1 SGHRS, CDR2 YFSETQ. This CDR3 is built from 16 residues. J was trimmed by 0 bases and V by 4 bases; bases with no gene match: 6. CDR3 in amino acids: CASSPFGQGSGNTIYF. The CDR3 nucleotides are TGCGCCAGCAGCCCCTTTGGACAGGGCTCTGGAAACACCATATATTTT.

The chain couples TRBV7-9 to TRBJ2-7; D unclear. Germline CDR1 reads SEHNR; CDR2 reads FQNEAQ (reference sequence). This CDR3 contains 14 residues. V was cut by 3 bases and J by 4 bases, with 13 bases left in between. This chain's CDR3 is CASSFTTTTYEQYF. The CDR3 DNA reads as TGTGCCAGCAGCTTCACCACTACAACATACGAGCAGTACTTC.

This chain uses TRBV2 with TRBJ2-5; 8 bases align to TRBD1. Unmatched junction bases numbered 6, after V lost 5 bases and J lost 1 base. Germline loops: CDR1 SNHLY, CDR2 FYNNEI. CDR3 length equals 15 residues. CDR3 in amino acids: CASSKTGAPQETQYF. For the CDR3, the DNA is TGTGCCAGCAGTAAGACAGGGGCCCCCCAAGAGACCCAGTACTTC. Full variable domain (rest looked up from reference TRBV2 and TRBJ2-5): EPEVTQTPSHQVTQMGQEVILRCVPISNHLYFYWYRQILGQKVEFLVSFYNNEISEKSEIFDDQFSVERPDGSNFTLKIRSTKLEDSAMYFCASSKTGAPQETQYFGPGTRLLVL.

The CDR3 is CASSFEGLKGTAQYF. The CDR3 DNA follows: TGTGCCAGCAGCTTTGAGGGTTTGAAGGGTACGGCGCAGTACTTC. The V call is TRBV11-3, the J call TRBJ2-7; D perhaps matches TRBD2 (5 bases). CDR3 length: 15 amino acids. V was clipped by 3 bases and J by 9 bases, with 21 bases between them. Germline V gene data show CDR1 as SGHNT and CDR2 as YENEEA.

The gene calls are TRBV7-6 and TRBJ2-1, with D hard to call. CDR1 and CDR2 (germline): SGHVS, FNYEAQ. V shed 2 bases and J shed 4 bases, with 6 bases lying between them. The CDR3 totals 13 residues. CDR3 region: CASSLSSYNEQFF. In DNA form, the CDR3 reads TGTGCCAGCAGCTTATCGTCGTACAATGAGCAGTTCTTC.

The V call is TRBV23-1, the J call TRBJ1-2, with a possible D match to TRBD1 (5 bases). TRBV23-1 is reported as an ORF; its role is uncertain. The CDR3 extends over 13 amino acids. With 4 bases removed from V and 8 bases from J, the gap between germline ends came to 14 bases. CDR3 residues: CASSRPRVEGYTF. CDR3 sequence (DNA): TGCGCCAGCAGTCGCCCCAGGGTGGAGGGCTACACCTTC.

V usage is TRBV20-1 and J usage is TRBJ2-5; maybe TRBD2 (6 bases). V was shortened by 3 bases and J by 7 bases, with 6 bases between the two germline ends. The CDR3 contains 10 residues. Per germline, CDR1 DFQATT and CDR2 SNEGSKA (reference sequence). The CDR3 is CSAREGTQYF. DNA of the CDR3: TGCAGTGCTAGGGAGGGGACCCAGTACTTC.

The chain employs TRBV2 and TRBJ2-5; 8 nucleotides line up with TRBD2. This CDR3 has 14 amino acids. Germline V CDR1 and CDR2: SNHLY, FYNNEI. The junction had 10 bases not matched to a gene; V was cut back by 8 bases and J by 5 bases. The CDR3 is CASLLAEKGETQYF. In DNA, the CDR3 is TGTGCCAGCCTACTAGCGGAGAAGGGGGAGACCCAGTACTTC.

V is TRBV7-8 and J is TRBJ1-4; weak D call: TRBD1 (6 bases). V was pared by 1 base and J by 0 bases, with 6 bases between. CDR3 length: 15 residues. Germline CDR1 reads SGHVS; CDR2 reads FQNEAQ. The CDR3 sequence is CASSLGQATNEKLFF. CDR3 coding DNA: TGTGCCAGCAGCTTAGGACAGGCAACTAATGAAAAACTGTTTTTT.